This section outlines one T cell receptor (beta chain) sequence together with its context. Antigen unknown. The data derive from a study of T cell clones after liver transplantation. Background on the study: Pre-transplant mixed lymphocyte reactions yielded third-party-reactive TCRbeta sequences as comparators for graft-donor-reactive sequences. Three of the eight recipients were HCV-positive; the rest had non-autoimmune, non-viral transplant indications.

The CDR3 spans 17 residues. CDR1 is SEHNR and CDR2 is FQNEAQ in the germline V gene (reference sequence). After removal of 3 bases from V and 0 bases from J, the junction contained 10 bases not matched to a gene. Points from the study as a whole: Compared with third party-reactive sequences, donor-reactive ones declined more, independent of withdrawal success. Post-transplant, graft-donor-reactive CD4 TCRbeta sequences in blood dropped significantly in 5 of 8 subjects.

Some clones are missing from TCRdb's copy, which holds only in-frame ones; the method was immunoSEQ multiplex PCR. The table includes fewer than 110,000 clones, about 80% detected once. The sequencing here drew on CD4+ T cells from blood, taken roughly 50 months after liver transplant. The TCR was taken from a human patient who received a liver transplant. Some T cells may arise from the graft donor. The genes are TRBV7-9 and TRBJ2-7, with 8 bases identical to TRBD2. This chain's CDR3 is CASSLGGVAGNSYEQYF. The CDR3 DNA reads TGTGCCAGCAGCTTGGGCGGGGTAGCGGGAAACTCCTACGAGCAGTACTTC.